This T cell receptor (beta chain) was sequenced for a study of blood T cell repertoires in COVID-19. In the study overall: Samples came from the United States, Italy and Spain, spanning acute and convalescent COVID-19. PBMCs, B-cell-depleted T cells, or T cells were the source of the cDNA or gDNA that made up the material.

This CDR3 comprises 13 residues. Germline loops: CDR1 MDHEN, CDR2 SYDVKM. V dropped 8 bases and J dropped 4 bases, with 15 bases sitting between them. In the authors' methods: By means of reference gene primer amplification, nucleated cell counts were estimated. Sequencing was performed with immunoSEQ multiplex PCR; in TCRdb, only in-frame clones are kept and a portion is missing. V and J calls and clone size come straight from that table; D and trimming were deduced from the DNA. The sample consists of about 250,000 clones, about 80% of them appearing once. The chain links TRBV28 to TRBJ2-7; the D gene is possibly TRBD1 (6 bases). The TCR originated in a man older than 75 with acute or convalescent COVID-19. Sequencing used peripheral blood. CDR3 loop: CASEGVLSYEQYF. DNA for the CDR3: TGTGCCAGCGAGGGGGTTTTGTCTTACGAGCAGTACTTC.